This TCR beta chain is drawn from a study of Ad26.COV2.S vaccination and SARS-CoV-2 variants. Study-level findings and limits: Vaccine recipients had higher spike-specific TCR breadth than placebo recipients. Reportedly, after vaccination the spike-specific CD8+ and CD4+ T cell responses displayed substantial breadth. Possibly, TCR breadth and depth analyses underestimated total T cell responses.

The CDR3 runs 15 residues. The germline V gene encodes CDR1 SGHTA and CDR2 FQGNSA. V was cut by 1 base and J by 0 bases, with 7 bases left in between. Produced via immunoSEQ multiplex PCR; TCRdb's table is partial and in-frame only. The data show more than 120,000 clones, roughly 90% seen once. Comments on this clone: Its antigen is still unknown.

The rearrangement joins TRBV7-2 to TRBJ1-5; D uncertain. This receptor was identified in a human donor who had recovered from COVID-19. Source: peripheral blood, taken after recovery from COVID-19. CDR3 sequence reads: CASSLDWNSNQPQHF. The CDR3 bases are TGTGCCAGCAGCTTAGATTGGAATAGCAATCAGCCCCAGCATTTT. Full variable domain (remainder filled in from reference TRBV7-2 and TRBJ1-5): GAGVSQSPSNKVTEKGKDVELRCDPISGHTALYWYRQSLGQGLEFLIYFQGNSAPDKSGLPSDRFSAERTGGSVSTLTIQRTQQEDSAVYLCASSLDWNSNQPQHFGDGTRLSIL.